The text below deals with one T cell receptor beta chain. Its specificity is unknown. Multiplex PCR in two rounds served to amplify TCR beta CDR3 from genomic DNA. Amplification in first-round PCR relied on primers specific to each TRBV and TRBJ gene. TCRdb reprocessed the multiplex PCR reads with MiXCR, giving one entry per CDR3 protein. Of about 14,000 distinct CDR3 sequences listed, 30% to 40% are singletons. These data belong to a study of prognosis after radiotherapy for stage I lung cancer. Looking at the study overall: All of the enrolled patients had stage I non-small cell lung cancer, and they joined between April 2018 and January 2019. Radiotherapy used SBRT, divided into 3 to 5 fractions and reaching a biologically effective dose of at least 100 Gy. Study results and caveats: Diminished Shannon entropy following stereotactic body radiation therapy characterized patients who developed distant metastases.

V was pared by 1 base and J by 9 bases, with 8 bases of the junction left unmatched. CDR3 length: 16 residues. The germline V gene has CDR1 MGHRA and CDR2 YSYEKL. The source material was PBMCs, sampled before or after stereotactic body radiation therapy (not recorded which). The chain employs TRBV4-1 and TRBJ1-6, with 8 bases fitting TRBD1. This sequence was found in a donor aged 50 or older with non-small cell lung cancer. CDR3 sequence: CASSQGILTGVSPLHF. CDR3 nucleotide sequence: TGCGCCAGCAGCCAAGGTATCTTGACAGGGGTTTCACCCCTCCACTTT.